A single sample gave rise to the 21 T cell receptor beta chains below, sequenced in a study of T-cell memory formation after mild COVID-19. In TCRdb, the 5' RACE reads were re-called with MiXCR into one record per CDR3 protein. The repertoire includes 130,000 to 150,000 distinct CDR3 sequences, around 5.8% of them detected once, and about 2% sits in the top ten. The specimen was PBMCs or a T cell subset sorted from them (not recorded which). The receptors come from an adult woman who had mild COVID-19 (a few samples of this study predate the infection). Cell type and time point are not known.

This clonotype occurred many times. V gene TRBV24-1 combines with J gene TRBJ1-1, with D unresolved. Trimming cost V 1 base and J 4 bases, with 15 bases left between them. The germline V gene encodes CDR1 KGHDR and CDR2 SFDVKD. The CDR3 covers 16 residues. CDR3 DNA sequence: TGTGCCACCAGTGATTTCTTGGAGACACCATTCACTGAAGCTTTCTTT. The encoded protein is CATSDFLETPFTEAFF.

This clonotype was detected ten times or more. The chain has TRBV6-1 and TRBJ1-2, with D unresolved. The germline gives CDR1 MNHNS, CDR2 SASEGT. The V end lost 5 bases, the J end lost 0 bases, and 1 base lay between the germline ends. This CDR3 comprises 11 residues. The CDR3 region has the DNA TGTGCCAGCAGTACTAACTATGGCTACACCTTC. This sequence encodes CASSTNYGYTF.

This clonotype was detected only a few times. The chain is built from TRBV4-1 and TRBJ2-1; a possible D gene is TRBD2 (6 bases). Trimming stripped 6 bases from V and 2 bases from J, with 17 bases between. The V gene's germline CDR1 is MGHRA and CDR2 YSYEKL. The CDR3 has 16 amino acids. CDR3 in amino acids: CASRGTRDLTYNEQFF. CDR3 in DNA: TGCGCCAGCAGGGGTACCCGGGACTTAACCTACAATGAGCAGTTCTTC.

This clonotype occurred many times. The V and J genes are TRBV25-1 and TRBJ2-7, with TRBD1 matching over 9 bases. V shed 10 bases, J shed 4 bases, and the junction held 11 bases outside the gene matches. CDR1 is MGHDK, CDR2 SYGVNS, per germline. CDR3 length: 14 residues. Written as DNA, the CDR3 is TGTGCCACTTCGGACAGGGGTTGGACGTACGAGCAGTACTTC. Translating it yields CATSDRGWTYEQYF.

This sequence joins TRBV10-3 and TRBJ2-1; maybe TRBD2 (6 bases). The CDR3 is 14 residues long. V was pared by 6 bases and J by 8 bases, with 17 bases between. Germline CDR1 ENHRY, CDR2 SYGVKD. The CDR3 is CAISTGGSIDEQFF. As DNA, the CDR3 is TGTGCCATCAGCACTGGAGGGAGTATCGATGAGCAGTTCTTC.

This clonotype has a handful of counts. The V gene is TRBV11-2, the J gene TRBJ2-5; TRBD2 matches at 11 bases. J lost 4 bases, V lost 5 bases, and 9 bases had no gene match. Germline-derived CDR1 and CDR2 are SGHAT and FQNNGV. This CDR3 has 16 residues. CDR3: CASSTGLAGAAETQYF. DNA for the CDR3: TGTGCCAGCAGCACAGGACTAGCGGGCGCCGCAGAGACCCAGTACTTC.

The CDR3 nucleotides read TGTGCCAGCAACCCCCGGGTTAACACCGGGGAGCTGTTTTTT. Its translation: CASNPRVNTGELFF. The genes are TRBV6-6 and TRBJ2-2; D gene unclear. Trimming took 7 bases from V and 2 from J, leaving 11 bases between them. This CDR3 has 14 amino acids. Germline V gene data show CDR1 as MNHNY and CDR2 as SVGAGI (reference sequence).

V and J are TRBV6-2 or TRBV6-3 and TRBJ2-3; 11 bases agree with TRBD2. V lost 2 bases and J lost 4; bases outside the gene matches: 5. This CDR3 spans 16 amino acids. Germline CDR1 reads MNHEY; CDR2 reads SVGEGT. This CDR3 reads CASSYPLAGVSDTQYF. The DNA for the CDR3 is TGTGCCAGCAGTTACCCACTAGCGGGAGTTTCAGATACGCAGTATTTT.

This clonotype was counted at least ten times. This CDR3 is CASTDRTGGWQPQHF. The CDR3 DNA follows: TGTGCCAGTACCGACAGGACAGGGGGCTGGCAGCCCCAGCATTTT. The chain uses TRBV19 and TRBJ1-5, with 11 bases matching TRBD1. The V gene's germline CDR1 is LNHDA and CDR2 SQIVND (reference sequence). CDR3 size: 15 residues. Trimming took 7 bases from V and 7 from J; bases not matched to a gene: 9.

This clonotype was detected ten times or more. The V call is TRBV7-2, the J call TRBJ1-6, with D unresolved. Looked up from germline, CDR1 is SGHTA and CDR2 is FQGNSA. The CDR3 runs 17 residues. Trimming cost V 1 base and J 7 bases, with 17 bases left between them. CDR3 bases: TGTGCCAGCAGCTTAGGTCCTCGACGGCCCGCGAATTCACCCCTCCACTTT. Its protein is CASSLGPRRPANSPLHF.

This clonotype was detected many times. V usage is TRBV5-1 and J usage is TRBJ2-4, with TRBD1 matching 9 bases. This CDR3 is built from 16 residues. V lost 0 bases and J lost 6; bases outside the gene matches: 7. Germline CDR1 is SGHRS and CDR2 is YFSETQ. Written as DNA, the CDR3 is TGCGCCAGCAGCTTGGATGGTACAGGGGGCGGAAACATTCAGTACTTC. It translates to CASSLDGTGGGNIQYF.

This clonotype occurred many times. The gene calls are TRBV7-9 and TRBJ2-3; a weak D match, TRBD2 (6 bases). V shed 5 bases and J shed 5 bases, with 17 bases lying between them. Germline V gene lookup returns CDR1 SEHNR and CDR2 FQNEAQ (reference sequence). The CDR3 runs 15 residues. The CDR3 is CASSRSGTGGDTQYF. Written as DNA, the CDR3 is TGTGCCAGCAGCAGATCCGGGACCGGGGGAGATACGCAGTATTTT.

This clonotype was detected only a few times. This chain connects TRBV12-3 or TRBV12-4 to TRBJ2-7; no firm D call. The V and J ends lost 3 bases and 0 bases respectively, with 6 bases between them. The CDR3 spans 13 residues. The CDR3 DNA follows: TGTGCCAGCAGTTTCCAGCTCTCCTACGAGCAGTACTTC. Translating it yields CASSFQLSYEQYF.

This CDR3 is CASSAAGTLDNEQFF. The CDR3 bases are TGTGCCAGCAGCGCAGCCGGGACACTCGACAATGAGCAGTTCTTC. This chain uses TRBV12-3 or TRBV12-4 with TRBJ2-1; a possible D gene is TRBD1 (6 bases). This CDR3 spans 15 amino acids. V lost 6 bases to trimming and J lost 5 bases, with 17 bases between them.

There are many counts of this clonotype. The V call is TRBV4-1, the J call TRBJ1-6; D call uncertain. Trimming removed 0 bases at V and 7 bases at J, with 10 bases between. The germline V gene has CDR1 MGHRA and CDR2 YSYEKL. The CDR3 sequence is 15 residues long. In DNA form, the CDR3 reads TGCGCCAGCAGCCAAGATCAAGTTCGGAATTCACCCCTCCACTTT. Amino acids: CASSQDQVRNSPLHF.

This clonotype was observed a handful of times. This chain uses TRBV4-3 with TRBJ2-1; 7 nucleotides line up with TRBD1. The CDR3 totals 15 residues. J gave up 9 bases and V 0 bases, and 8 bases lay outside the gene matches. CDR1 and CDR2 (germline): LGHNA, YSLEER. The CDR3 nucleotides read TGCGCCAGCAGCCAAGATAAGACAGGGTTTAGTGAGCAGTTCTTC. Encoded protein: CASSQDKTGFSEQFF.

The sample holds a few counts of this clonotype. A read error may account for a junction end that differs from germline. The chain couples TRBV7-7 to TRBJ2-5; 7 bases map to TRBD1. There are 14 residues in the CDR3. Germline CDR1 reads SSHAT; CDR2 reads FNYEAQ (reference sequence). The CDR3, as DNA: TGTGCTAGCAGCCTCGACAGGGCTCAAGAGACCCAGTACTTC. Translated: CASSLDRAQETQYF.

This clonotype was seen a handful of times. This rearrangement joins TRBV7-3 to TRBJ2-7; TRBD2 matches at 13 bases. The CDR3 is made up of 14 amino acids. Trimming took 5 bases from V and 6 from J; bases not matched to a gene: 4. Germline-derived CDR1 and CDR2 are SGHTA and FQGTGA. CDR3 bases: TGTGCCAGCAGCCCTGGACTAGCGGGGGTCGAGCAGTACTTC. It is translated as CASSPGLAGVEQYF.

This clonotype has more than one count but fewer than ten. The CDR3 spells CASSLGQASGGAGEQFF. The CDR3 bases are TGTGCCAGCAGCTTGGGTCAGGCTAGCGGGGGGGCAGGTGAGCAGTTCTTC. The chain links TRBV5-4 to TRBJ2-1; 12 nucleotides agree with TRBD2. Per germline, CDR1 SGHNT and CDR2 YYREEE (reference sequence). With 0 bases clipped from V and 9 bases from J, the junction kept 10 bases outside the gene matches. CDR3 length: 17 amino acids.

The rearrangement joins TRBV23-1 to TRBJ1-5; the D gene is possibly TRBD1 (5 bases). TRBV23-1 belongs to the ORF category, with a function that is uncertain. This CDR3 region has 15 residues. V was cut by 1 base and J by 5 bases, with 12 bases left in between. CDR3 nucleotides: TGCGCCAGCAGTCAATGGGACCGGGTACATCAGCCCCAGCATTTT. Protein product: CASSQWDRVHQPQHF.

The table lists this clonotype with many counts. The rearrangement links TRBV6-5 to TRBJ2-6; weak D call: TRBD1 (6 bases). V lost 5 bases and J 3 bases, leaving 11 bases between the germline ends. This CDR3 region has 15 residues. The V gene's germline CDR1 is MNHEY and CDR2 SVGAGI. DNA of the CDR3: TGTGCCAGCAGTCTTACAGGGAGTGGGGCCAACGTCCTGACTTTC. It encodes CASSLTGSGANVLTF.